The T cell receptor beta chain under discussion was sequenced for a study of T cells after yellow fever vaccination. About the study: Four memory subsets, EM, EMRA, CM and Tscm, were sorted by CD3, CD45RA, CCR7, CD95. Study-level results: Few clonotypes appeared in both CD4 and CD8 compartments.

Trimming took 6 bases from V and 1 from J, leaving 15 bases between them. The CDR3 loop spans 14 amino acids. Germline lookup yields CDR1 DFQATT and CDR2 SNEGSKA (reference sequence). MiXCR, applied by TCRdb to the 5' RACE reads, yields one record per CDR3 protein. Of roughly 45,000 distinct CDR3 sequences in the sample, roughly 6.4% were seen once. The chain combines TRBV20-1 with TRBJ2-5; the D is unclear. Material: PBMCs, either bulk or a sorted T-cell subset (CD4+, CD8+, memory, or dextramer-sorted; not recorded which), obtained 45 days after the yellow fever booster vaccination. The clonotype comes from a young man who received the YFV17D yellow fever vaccine. CDR3: CSAKQHGSQETQYF. CDR3 DNA sequence: TGCAGTGCCAAGCAACACGGGTCCCAAGAGACCCAGTACTTC.